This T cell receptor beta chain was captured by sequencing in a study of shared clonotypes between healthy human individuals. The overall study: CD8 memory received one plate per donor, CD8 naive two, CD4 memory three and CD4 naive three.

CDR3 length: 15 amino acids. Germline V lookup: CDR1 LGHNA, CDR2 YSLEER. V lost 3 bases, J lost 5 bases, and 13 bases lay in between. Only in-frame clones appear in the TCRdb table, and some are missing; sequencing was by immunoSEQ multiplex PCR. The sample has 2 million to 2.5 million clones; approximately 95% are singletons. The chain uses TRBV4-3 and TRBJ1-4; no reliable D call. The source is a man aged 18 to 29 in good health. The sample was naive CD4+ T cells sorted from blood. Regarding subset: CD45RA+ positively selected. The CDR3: CASSQDYDANEKLFF. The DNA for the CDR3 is TGCGCCAGCAGCCAGGATTACGACGCGAATGAAAAACTGTTTTTT.